The next 14 T cell receptor beta chains were all read from a single sample in a study of blood T cell repertoires in COVID-19. Generated by immunoSEQ multiplex PCR, the TCRdb table keeps only in-frame clones and is missing some. This table has approximately 230,000 clones, roughly 85% appearing once. Material for sequencing was peripheral blood. These receptors were obtained from a man under 40 who had recovered from COVID-19.

CDR3 sequence reads: CASSYAGQGAYEQYF. The DNA for the CDR3 is TGTGCCAGCAGTTACGCCGGACAGGGTGCCTACGAGCAGTACTTC. The genes are TRBV6-2 or TRBV6-3 and TRBJ2-7; 8 positions match TRBD1. V lost 2 bases to trimming and J lost 2 bases; unmatched junction nucleotides: 5. The CDR3 totals 15 residues. The germline V gene has CDR1 MNHEY and CDR2 SVGEGT.

The rearrangement joins TRBV6-2 or TRBV6-3 to TRBJ1-5; 10 nucleotides agree with TRBD1. The germline gives CDR1 MNHEY, CDR2 SVGEGT. The CDR3 contains 18 residues. After removal of 0 bases from V and 3 bases from J, the junction contained 8 bases not matched to a gene. This chain's CDR3 is CASSYSRRGTGANQPQHF. As DNA, the CDR3 is TGTGCCAGCAGTTACTCGAGGAGGGGGACAGGGGCCAATCAGCCCCAGCATTTT.

The chain has TRBV30 and TRBJ1-5, with D possibly TRBD1 on 5 matching bases. Germline values: CDR1 GTSNPN, CDR2 SVGIG (reference sequence). The CDR3 spans 15 residues. Trimming took off 5 bases at V and 4 bases at J, with 18 bases between the two ends. CDR3: CAWAPAGPRNQPQHF. In DNA, the CDR3 is TGTGCCTGGGCCCCCGCGGGGCCCAGAAATCAGCCCCAGCATTTT.

The V gene is TRBV10-3, the J gene TRBJ1-1, with 7 bases aligning to TRBD1. The CDR3 has 14 amino acids. Trimming cost V 3 bases and J 1 base; bases outside gene matches: 2. Germline V gives CDR1 ENHRY, CDR2 SYGVKD. CDR3: CAISDGTENTEAFF. The CDR3 nucleotides are TGTGCCATCAGTGACGGGACAGAGAACACTGAAGCTTTCTTT.

This chain connects TRBV4-1 to TRBJ1-2, with a tentative D call TRBD1 (5 bases). Germline lookup yields CDR1 MGHRA and CDR2 YSYEKL. The CDR3 runs to 14 residues. The ends were cut back, 5 bases at V and 4 bases at J, with 14 bases in the middle. CDR3 loop: CASSLGGEAYGYTF. As DNA, the CDR3 is TGCGCCAGCAGCTTGGGGGGTGAGGCCTATGGCTACACCTTC.

This clone came up once. V and J are TRBV6-4 and TRBJ1-1; D gene uncertain. Germline V lookup: CDR1 MRHNA, CDR2 SNTAGT. With 2 bases removed from V and 11 bases from J, the gap between germline ends came to 15 bases. The CDR3 totals 13 residues. CDR3 region: CASSDRDEGDAFF. DNA for the CDR3: TGTGCCAGCAGTGACAGGGATGAGGGTGACGCTTTCTTT.

The chain links TRBV11-2 to TRBJ2-7; TRBD2 agrees at 12 bases. This CDR3 is built from 15 residues. Trimming took 5 bases from V and 2 from J; bases not matched to a gene: 4. Germline CDR1 and CDR2: SGHAT and FQNNGV. CDR3 residues: CASSPRTSGAYEQYF. The CDR3 bases are TGTGCCAGCAGCCCCAGGACTAGCGGGGCCTACGAGCAGTACTTC.

The chain is built from TRBV6-5 and TRBJ1-1; 9 bases agree with TRBD1. The length of the CDR3 is 16 residues. CDR1 is MNHEY, CDR2 SVGAGI, per germline. The V and J ends lost 3 bases and 7 bases, in that order; junction bases with no gene match: 12. DNA of the CDR3: TGTGCCAGCAGTTATCTTCCGGGACAGGGCCTCATTGAAGCTTTCTTT. Translating it yields CASSYLPGQGLIEAFF.

This chain links TRBV7-9 with TRBJ2-7, with 8 bases lining up with TRBD1. Unmatched junction bases numbered 14, after V lost 4 bases and J lost 0 bases. The CDR3 is 18 residues long. CDR1 SEHNR and CDR2 FQNEAQ come from the germline V gene (reference sequence). The chain's CDR3 is CASSSPTGARGSSYEQYF. The CDR3 DNA reads TGTGCCAGCAGCTCCCCGACAGGGGCGAGGGGGTCCTCCTACGAGCAGTACTTC.

The chain couples TRBV12-3 or TRBV12-4 to TRBJ1-3; no clear D. Between the trimmed V and J ends, which lost 3 bases and 7 bases, there was a span of 10 bases. CDR3 length equals 13 residues. The CDR3 DNA is TGTGCCAGCAGTTTCTTAGTTCGGAACACCATATATTTT. This gives the protein CASSFLVRNTIYF.

The CDR3 DNA follows: TGTGCCACCCGGGTCGGCGGTTGGAACACTGAAGCTTTCTTT. Amino acid sequence: CATRVGGWNTEAFF. The rearrangement links TRBV19 to TRBJ1-1; D is unresolved. This CDR3 has 14 amino acids. CDR1 is LNHDA and CDR2 is SQIVND in the germline V gene (reference sequence). Trimming stripped 10 bases from V and 1 base from J, with 16 bases between.

The chain carries TRBV4-1 and TRBJ2-7; 9 bases match TRBD1. This CDR3 is built from 16 residues. Per the germline V gene, CDR1 is MGHRA and CDR2 is YSYEKL. Trimming removed 1 base from V and 5 bases from J; junction bases left unmatched: 9. CDR3 amino acids: CASSQVGGTGRHEQYF. In DNA, the CDR3 is TGCGCCAGCAGCCAAGTTGGTGGGACAGGGAGACACGAGCAGTACTTC.

The CDR3 bases are TGTGCCAGCAGCCAATGGGGTGGGGGCCTCTACAATGAGCAGTTCTTC. Encoded protein: CASSQWGGGLYNEQFF. The chain links TRBV3-1 (or the pseudogene TRBV3-2) to TRBJ2-1; a possible D gene is TRBD1 (6 bases). Trimming stripped 2 bases from V and 3 bases from J, with 14 bases between. From germline, CDR1 is LGHDT and CDR2 YNNKEL (reference sequence). CDR3 length: 16 amino acids.

The chain joins TRBV18 to TRBJ2-5; tentatively, D is TRBD2 (6 bases). Germline V gene sequence: CDR1 KGHSH, CDR2 LQKENI. The CDR3 loop spans 15 amino acids. With 3 bases removed from V and 2 bases from J, the gap between germline ends came to 13 bases. The CDR3 protein is CASSPSVGGQETQYF. The CDR3 DNA is TGTGCCAGCTCACCTTCAGTGGGAGGACAAGAGACCCAGTACTTC.